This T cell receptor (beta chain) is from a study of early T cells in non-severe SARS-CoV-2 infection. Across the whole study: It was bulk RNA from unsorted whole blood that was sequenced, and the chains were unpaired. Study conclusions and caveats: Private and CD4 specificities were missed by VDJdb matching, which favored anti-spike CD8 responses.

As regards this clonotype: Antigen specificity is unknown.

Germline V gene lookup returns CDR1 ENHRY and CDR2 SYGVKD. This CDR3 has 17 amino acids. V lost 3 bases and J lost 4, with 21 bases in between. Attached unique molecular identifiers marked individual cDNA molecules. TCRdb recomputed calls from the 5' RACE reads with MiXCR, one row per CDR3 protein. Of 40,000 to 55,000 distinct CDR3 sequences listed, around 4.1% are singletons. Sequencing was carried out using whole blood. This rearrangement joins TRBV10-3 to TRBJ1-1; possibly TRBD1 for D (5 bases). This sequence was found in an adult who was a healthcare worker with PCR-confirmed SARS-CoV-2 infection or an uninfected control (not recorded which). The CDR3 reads CAISERPGRVMSTEAFF. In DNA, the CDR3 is TGTGCCATCAGTGAACGGCCGGGACGAGTAATGAGCACTGAAGCTTTCTTT.